The 21 T cell receptor beta chains in this list originate from one sample, sequenced in a study of Ad26.COV2.S vaccination and SARS-CoV-2 variants. Treatment here: some 19 received Ad26.COV2.S at low or high dose, single or two shots; 5 received placebo; per-sample allocation not given. Samples were taken on day 63 after the first vaccine or placebo injection. Repertoires were generated with immunoSEQ multiplex PCR, while TCRdb's copy carries only in-frame clones and drops some. The data hold over 200,000 clones, with over 75% observed a single time. This specimen was peripheral blood, taken in a trial of Ad26.COV2.S vaccine versus placebo. These receptors originate from a person between 18 and 65 years old who received the Ad26.COV2.S COVID-19 vaccine or a placebo.

The rearrangement joins TRBV11-2 to TRBJ2-2; D perhaps matches TRBD1 (6 bases). The CDR3 covers 13 residues. The V gene's germline CDR1 is SGHAT and CDR2 FQNNGV. The germline V and J ends were trimmed by 5 bases and 5 bases, with 9 bases remaining between them. CDR3 sequence reads: CASSRQGTGELFF. The CDR3 nucleotides are TGTGCCAGCAGCCGGCAGGGGACCGGGGAGCTGTTTTTT. The full variable domain, in which reference TRBV11-2 and TRBJ2-2 provide the parts outside the CDR3, is EAGVAQSPRYKIIEKRQSVAFWCNPISGHATLYWYQQILGQGPKLLIQFQNNGVVDDSQLPKDRFSAERLKGVDSTLKIQPAKLEDSAVYLCASSRQGTGELFFGEGSRLTVL.

The chain employs TRBV18 and TRBJ2-1; 10 nucleotides agree with TRBD2. Germline V gene sequence: CDR1 KGHSH, CDR2 LQKENI. The trim removed 1 base at V and 4 bases at J, leaving 4 bases unmatched. There are 16 residues in the CDR3. The CDR3: CASSPLPSGSYNEQFF. The CDR3 DNA reads as TGTGCCAGCTCACCACTCCCTAGCGGGAGTTACAATGAGCAGTTCTTC.

The genes are TRBV27 and TRBJ2-5; D may be TRBD2 (6 bases). Germline CDR1 reads MNHEY; CDR2 reads SMNVEV (reference sequence). The CDR3 runs to 14 residues. The germline V and J ends were trimmed by 0 bases and 7 bases, with 12 bases remaining between them. CDR3 DNA: TGTGCCAGCAGTTTATCGGGAGCGGGCAGGACCCAGTACTTC. Residues: CASSLSGAGRTQYF.

This chain connects TRBV6-6 to TRBJ1-1; unclear D gene. V was pared by 3 bases and J by 1 base, with 9 bases between. Germline V gives CDR1 MNHNY, CDR2 SVGAGI (reference sequence). The CDR3 is made up of 14 amino acids. The CDR3, as DNA: TGTGCCAGCAGTTATTTGGCAGGGAACACTGAAGCTTTCTTT. Translating gives CASSYLAGNTEAFF.

Comments on this clone: Other DNA variants within this sample encode the same CDR3. CDR3 coding DNA: TGTGCCAGCAGACAGGGGGCTTTGACTGAAGCTTTCTTT. Translated: CASRQGALTEAFF. The rearrangement joins TRBV25-1 to TRBJ1-1; TRBD1 aligns across 9 bases. CDR3 length: 13 amino acids. Germline loops: CDR1 MGHDK, CDR2 SYGVNS. With 6 bases clipped from V and 5 bases from J, the junction kept 4 bases outside the gene matches.

V and J are TRBV3-1 (or the pseudogene TRBV3-2) and TRBJ2-2, with 8 bases lining up with TRBD1. This CDR3 contains 15 residues. Germline V gene lookup returns CDR1 LGHDT and CDR2 YNNKEL (reference sequence). V shed 4 bases and J 7 bases; nucleotides not matched to a gene: 8. The CDR3 region is CASSPRTGTGGELFF. The CDR3 coding sequence is TGTGCCAGCAGCCCCCGGACAGGGACGGGCGGGGAGCTGTTTTTT.

V is TRBV4-2 and J is TRBJ2-1; the D is unclear. V lost 0 bases and J lost 8, with 8 bases in between. The CDR3 consists of 13 residues. CDR1 and CDR2 (germline): LGHNA, YNFKEQ. CDR3 in DNA: TGTGCCAGCAGCCAAGAGTGGCTCGATGAGCAGTTCTTC. Its protein product is CASSQEWLDEQFF.

Concerning this clone: Other DNA sequences from this sample encode an identical CDR3 as well. The chain carries TRBV27 and TRBJ2-5; D is ambiguous. The CDR3 is 11 residues long. In germline, CDR1 is MNHEY, CDR2 SMNVEV (reference sequence). V dropped 2 bases and J dropped 4 bases, with 2 bases sitting between them. CDR3 in DNA: TGTGCCAGCAGTTTAGGAGAGACCCAGTACTTC. Protein: CASSLGETQYF.

Only a few counts were recorded for this clone. V and J are TRBV6-1 and TRBJ2-3; maybe TRBD1 (6 bases). The V end lost 2 bases, the J end lost 2 bases, and 17 bases lay between the germline ends. Germline V lookup: CDR1 MNHNS, CDR2 SASEGT. This CDR3 region has 17 residues. The CDR3 here is CASSERGNRGITDTQYF. Written as DNA, the CDR3 is TGTGCCAGCAGTGAAAGGGGGAATAGAGGGATCACAGATACGCAGTATTTT.

This chain connects TRBV2 to TRBJ2-5, with a possible D match to TRBD1 (5 bases). The CDR3 extends over 16 amino acids. From germline, CDR1 is SNHLY and CDR2 FYNNEI. V lost 4 bases, J lost 1 base, and 16 bases lay in between. In DNA, the CDR3 is TGTGCCAGCAGTGCCGGAGAGACAGTCTTCCAAGAGACCCAGTACTTC. Amino acid sequence: CASSAGETVFQETQYF.

This chain joins TRBV27 and TRBJ2-7; 7 bases align to TRBD1. This CDR3 contains 15 residues. Losses at the gene ends were 5 bases for V and 1 base for J; bases not matched to a gene: 8. In germline, CDR1 is MNHEY, CDR2 SMNVEV (reference sequence). The DNA of the CDR3 is TGTGCCAGCAGTCCGTACCAGACAGGGTCCTACGAGCAGTACTTC. It is translated as CASSPYQTGSYEQYF.

This chain links TRBV10-2 with TRBJ1-2; the match to TRBD1 covers 9 bases. This CDR3 contains 14 residues. Germline V gene sequence: CDR1 WSHSY, CDR2 SAAADI. V gave up 2 bases and J gave up 7 bases; unmatched junction bases: 5. The CDR3 region has the DNA TGCGCCAGCAGTGAGGTGGGACAGGGTGGTGGCTACACCTTC. The encoded protein is CASSEVGQGGGYTF.

The rearrangement joins TRBV11-2 to TRBJ2-1, with 9 nucleotides matching TRBD1. CDR1 and CDR2 from the germline V gene are SGHAT and FQNNGV. J lost 2 bases, V lost 2 bases, and 7 bases had no gene match. The CDR3 runs 17 residues. CDR3 DNA sequence: TGTGCCAGCAGCTTAAGGTGGGGGACAGGGCCCTACAATGAGCAGTTCTTC. This encodes CASSLRWGTGPYNEQFF.

The V gene is TRBV30, the J gene TRBJ1-1; 7 nucleotides agree with TRBD1. The length of the CDR3 is 13 residues. Germline CDR1 GTSNPN, CDR2 SVGIG (reference sequence). V gave up 4 bases and J gave up 2 bases; unmatched junction bases: 4. DNA of the CDR3: TGTGCCTGGACGGGACAGTTTAACACTGAAGCTTTCTTT. Amino acids: CAWTGQFNTEAFF.

This clone was counted ten times or more. V is TRBV5-4 and J is TRBJ2-1; 8 bases match TRBD2. The CDR3 runs 15 residues. Trimming took 1 base from V and 9 from J; bases not matched to a gene: 9. Germline CDR1 is SGHNT and CDR2 is YYREEE (reference sequence). The CDR3 DNA reads TGTGCCAGCAGCTTGATTCGGGGGGGCTCCGCTGAGCAGTTCTTC. Protein product: CASSLIRGGSAEQFF.

The chain joins TRBV27 to TRBJ1-5; D not certain. The germline V gene has CDR1 MNHEY and CDR2 SMNVEV (reference sequence). This CDR3 has 13 residues. With 5 bases removed from V and 3 bases from J, the gap between germline ends came to 8 bases. The CDR3 DNA is TGTGCCAGCAGTCCGACCCTCAATCAGCCCCAGCATTTT. Amino acid sequence: CASSPTLNQPQHF.

This clone was counted once. The chain is built from TRBV30 and TRBJ2-5; D possibly corresponds to TRBD2 (7 bases). V gave up 1 base and J gave up 4 bases, with 10 bases separating them. This CDR3 region has 13 residues. Germline assignment: CDR1 GTSNPN and CDR2 SVGIG (reference sequence). CDR3 sequence (DNA): TGTGCCTGGAGTGAGGGGGGGCGAGAGACCCAGTACTTC. It encodes CAWSEGGRETQYF.

The J gene is TRBJ2-1, the V gene TRBV28; D is unclear. CDR3 size: 12 residues. V was clipped by 1 base and J by 8 bases, with 6 bases between them. The germline V gene encodes CDR1 MDHEN and CDR2 SYDVKM. CDR3 sequence (DNA): TGTGCCAGCAGTTTATTACGGGATGAGCAGTTCTTC. It specifies CASSLLRDEQFF.

In this sample, this clone turned up a few times. The rearrangement uses TRBV10-3 and TRBJ2-1; TRBD1 is a possible D gene (6 bases). The CDR3 covers 14 residues. The germline CDR1 and CDR2 sequences are ENHRY and SYGVKD. Trimming removed 5 bases from V and 15 bases from J, with 23 bases in between. The CDR3 region has the DNA TGTGCCATCAGTCCGGACACTTGGTCCAAAGGGGGGTTCTTC. Its protein is CAISPDTWSKGGFF.

This chain connects TRBV18 to TRBJ2-1; TRBD2 matches 8 bases. The germline V gene encodes CDR1 KGHSH and CDR2 LQKENI. The CDR3 runs to 16 residues. The J segment lost 4 bases and the V segment lost 2 bases, leaving 7 bases of the junction unmatched. The CDR3 spells CASSPFPGGRYNEQFF. The CDR3 bases are TGTGCCAGCTCACCATTTCCGGGAGGGCGTTACAATGAGCAGTTCTTC.

This clone was found once. This chain connects TRBV7-2 to TRBJ2-3; D may be TRBD2 (6 bases). The CDR3 totals 15 residues. Germline values: CDR1 SGHTA, CDR2 FQGNSA. Trimming removed 4 bases at V and 2 bases at J, with 13 bases between. CDR3 nucleotide sequence: TGTGCCAGCAGCTCCCGGGAGCTATACACAGATACGCAGTATTTT. Translation: CASSSRELYTDTQYF.